The sequence of this T cell receptor (beta chain) was determined in a study of Ad26.COV2.S vaccination and SARS-CoV-2 variants. The overall study: The donor participated in the COV1001 trial, in its Ad26.COV2.S arm. By the intramuscular route, Ad26.COV2.S was given once, or twice 56 days apart.

About this clone: Antigen: not known.

The CDR3 loop spans 16 amino acids. V was shortened by 0 bases and J by 1 base, with 10 bases between the two germline ends. Germline CDR1 is MNHEY and CDR2 is SMNVEV (reference sequence). Sample treatment: some 19 received Ad26.COV2.S at low or high dose, single or two shots; roughly 5 received placebo; per-sample allocation not given. Material that was analyzed had been drawn on day 63 after the first vaccine or placebo injection. The study, taken as a whole, reports: Vaccine and placebo recipients had comparable breadth of non-spike TCRs.

Sequenced by immunoSEQ multiplex PCR; TCRdb stores in-frame clones only, minus some. This table has hundreds of thousands of clones, around 90% appearing once. This rearrangement joins TRBV27 to TRBJ1-5; D unclear. This TCR came from a person aged 18-65 years who received the Ad26.COV2.S COVID-19 vaccine or a placebo. Sequencing used peripheral blood, obtained in a trial of Ad26.COV2.S vaccine versus placebo. CDR3 region: CASSLSGRISNQPQHF. Written as DNA, the CDR3 is TGTGCCAGCAGTTTATCTGGCCGGATAAGCAATCAGCCCCAGCATTTT.